This record covers a single T cell receptor (beta chain). Its matching antigen is unknown. The source of the sample is a study of T cell repertoires in cytomegalovirus infection. A single record per CDR3 protein comes from TCRdb applying MiXCR to the reads. The sample lists tens of thousands of distinct CDR3 sequences; roughly 34% were seen once. Germline assignment: CDR1 MDHEN and CDR2 SYDVKM. This CDR3 is built from 14 residues. V was pared by 3 bases and J by 3 bases, with 12 bases between. This TCR was recovered from a human donor in good health (CMV status not recorded). Some clones in this sample may be carry-over from other donors' samples. The chain uses TRBV28 and TRBJ2-7; maybe TRBD2 (6 bases). The sequenced sample consisted of PBMCs, sequenced either directly or after in vitro stimulation (not recorded which). The CDR3 spells CASSFSGGYYEQYF. The CDR3, as DNA: TGTGCCAGCAGTTTTAGTGGGGGGTACTACGAGCAGTACTTC.